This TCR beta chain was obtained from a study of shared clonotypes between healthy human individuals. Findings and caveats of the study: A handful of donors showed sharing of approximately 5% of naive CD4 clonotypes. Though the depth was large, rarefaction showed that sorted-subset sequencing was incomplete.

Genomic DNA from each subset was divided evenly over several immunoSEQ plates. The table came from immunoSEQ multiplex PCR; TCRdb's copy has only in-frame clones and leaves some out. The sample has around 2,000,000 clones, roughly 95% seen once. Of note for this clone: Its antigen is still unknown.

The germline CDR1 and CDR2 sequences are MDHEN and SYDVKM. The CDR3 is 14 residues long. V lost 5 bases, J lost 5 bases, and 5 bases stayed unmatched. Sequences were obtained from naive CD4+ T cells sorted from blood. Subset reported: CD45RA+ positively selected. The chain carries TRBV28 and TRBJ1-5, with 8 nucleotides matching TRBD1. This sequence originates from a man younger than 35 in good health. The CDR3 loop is CASSPGTGYQPQHF. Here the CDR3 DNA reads TGTGCCAGCAGTCCCGGGACAGGTTATCAGCCCCAGCATTTT.